This is a list of T cell receptor beta chains from one sample in a study of blood T cell repertoires in COVID-19. TCRdb keeps only in-frame clones here, not all; method: immunoSEQ multiplex PCR. The sample gives about 220,000 clones, roughly 89% of which show up once; about 6.6% is in the top ten. The sequencing sample was made of PBMCs or T cells enriched from blood (not recorded which). The receptor source for this set is a woman in her thirties or forties who had recovered from COVID-19. Each CDR3 is given with its conserved first and last residue. The order of the fields is D gene, J gene, clone size, V gene, CDR3 DNA, CDR3 protein. The D gene is left open where the match is weak. Clone size is shown for a subset of rows, as once, few, many or a class of expanded clone.

.	TRBJ1-5	once	TRBV19	TGTGCCAGTAGTATTGGTGGGGGCGCGGGCAATCAGCCCCAGCATTTT	CASSIGGGAGNQPQHF
TRBD2	TRBJ2-7	.	TRBV30	TGTGCCTGGAGTGTTTTAGTTGCACTAGCGGGAGGGCCAAAATTTTTCTACGAGCAGTACTTC	CAWSVLVALAGGPKFFYEQYF
.	TRBJ1-3	.	TRBV11-3	TGTGCCACCAAGCGCTCTGGAAACACCATATATTTT	CATKRSGNTIYF
.	TRBJ1-4	.	TRBV5-1	TGCGCCAGCAGCTCCGGCGGGTCTAATGAAAAACTGTTTTTT	CASSSGGSNEKLFF
TRBD1	TRBJ2-7	.	TRBV10-3	TGTGCCATCAACGGACAGGGGAGAAGAGAGCAGTACTTC	CAINGQGRREQYF
.	TRBJ1-6	.	TRBV7-2	TGTGCCAGCAGCTTAGCTATGTTGGGGAGCTCCTATAATTCACCCCTCCACTTT	CASSLAMLGSSYNSPLHF
.	TRBJ1-6	.	TRBV12-3/TRBV12-4	TGTGCCAGCAGTTTTACAGGTTCACCCCTCCACTTT	CASSFTGSPLHF
TRBD2	TRBJ2-1	.	TRBV27	TGTGCCAGCAGTCTGTCTAGCGGCTCCTACAATGAGCAGTTCTTC	CASSLSSGSYNEQFF
.	TRBJ2-3	.	TRBV5-4	TGTGCCAGCAGCTTGTCCGGGACTCCCACGAGCACAGATACGCAGTATTTT	CASSLSGTPTSTDTQYF
.	TRBJ2-3	.	TRBV4-3	TGCGCCAGCAGCCAAGGCGGTTTTAGCACAGATACGCAGTATTTT	CASSQGGFSTDTQYF
.	TRBJ2-5	.	TRBV6-5	TGTGCCAGCAGTCAGACTAGATTGGAGACCCAGTACTTC	CASSQTRLETQYF
TRBD1	TRBJ1-1	.	TRBV7-2	TGTGCCAGCAGCTTAATGGGGACAGAGGTCGGGGCTTTCTTT	CASSLMGTEVGAFF
.	TRBJ2-3	.	TRBV5-1	TGCGCCAGCAGCTTGGCGGGTGCAGATACGCAGTATTTT	CASSLAGADTQYF
.	TRBJ1-1	few	TRBV5-1	TGCGCCAGCAGCGCCCTGACACCGAACACTGAAGCTTTCTTT	CASSALTPNTEAFF
TRBD1	TRBJ2-7	.	TRBV7-2	TGTGCCAGCAGCTTGGACAGGGGAGCCTACGAGCAGTACTTC	CASSLDRGAYEQYF
TRBD2	TRBJ2-1	.	TRBV27	TGTGCCAGCAACCTAGGGACTAGCGGGAAAAATGAGCAGTTCTTC	CASNLGTSGKNEQFF
TRBD1	TRBJ2-7	.	TRBV12-5	TGTGCTAGTGGTTTGGCATCCCAGGTGGGCACAGCAGGGGGATACGAGCAGTACTTC	CASGLASQVGTAGGYEQYF
.	TRBJ1-4	.	TRBV7-9	TGTGCCAGCAGCCCGCCGACACTAACTAATGAAAAACTGTTTTTT	CASSPPTLTNEKLFF
.	TRBJ2-5	.	TRBV3-1/TRBV3-2	TGTGCCAGCAGCCAAGAGGGGCAGGGGAAGAGAAAAGTTATAGAGACCCAGTACTTC	CASSQEGQGKRKVIETQYF
TRBD2	TRBJ2-2	.	TRBV11-3	TGTGCCAGCAGCTTAGACGGGAGGGCCGGGGAGCTGTTTTTT	CASSLDGRAGELFF
.	TRBJ1-1	.	TRBV28	TGTGCCAGCATTGGGCAGGGCGGAAGCACTGAAGCTTTCTTT	CASIGQGGSTEAFF
.	TRBJ2-3	.	TRBV7-2	TGTGCCAGCAGCTCTTCGGGGGGCGATACGCAGTATTTT	CASSSSGGDTQYF
.	TRBJ1-5	.	TRBV18	TGTGCCAGCTCACCTAACCGGGGGAATCAGCCCCAGCATTTT	CASSPNRGNQPQHF
.	TRBJ1-1	.	TRBV10-1	TGCGCCAGCAGTGAGGCCGGGAGGAAACACACTGAAGCTTTCTTT	CASSEAGRKHTEAFF
.	TRBJ2-2	.	TRBV6-2/TRBV6-3	TGTGCCAGCAGTTACTCGATCACCAGCGGTGGCTGGACCGGGGAGCTGTTTTTT	CASSYSITSGGWTGELFF
TRBD1	TRBJ1-2	.	TRBV28	TGTGCCAGCAGACGAGGGACAGGGTATGGCTACACCTTC	CASRRGTGYGYTF
.	TRBJ1-1	.	TRBV7-9	TGTGCCAGCAGCTTCCCAGAAGCGGAAGCTTTCTTT	CASSFPEAEAFF
TRBD2	TRBJ2-2	.	TRBV7-9	TGTGCCAGCAGCCAATTTCCGTCTACTAGCGGGAGTGGCGGGGAGCTGTTTTTT	CASSQFPSTSGSGGELFF
.	TRBJ2-4	.	TRBV7-2	TGTGCCAGCAGCTTACGCGAGGGGGACATTCAGTACTTC	CASSLREGDIQYF
.	TRBJ1-2	.	TRBV6-5	TGTGCCAGCAGTTACTCGTTGACTTCTGGCTACACCTTC	CASSYSLTSGYTF
.	TRBJ1-2	.	TRBV10-2	TGCGCCAGCAGTCGCGACAGTAACTATGGCTACACCTTC	CASSRDSNYGYTF
TRBD1	TRBJ2-7	.	TRBV7-2	TGTGCCAGCAGCCTACAGGGACAGGGGAAATACGAGCAGTACTTC	CASSLQGQGKYEQYF
TRBD2	TRBJ2-1	once	TRBV28	TGTGCCAGCCGCCCGGGACTAGCGGGGGGCGGGCAGTTCTTC	CASRPGLAGGGQFF
.	TRBJ1-1	.	TRBV9	TGTGCCAGCAGCGTAGGACAGGAGAACACTGAAGCTTTCTTT	CASSVGQENTEAFF
.	TRBJ1-2	.	TRBV5-4	TGTGCCAGCAGCTTGAAAGGGGATGGCTACACCTTC	CASSLKGDGYTF
.	TRBJ2-7	.	TRBV6-1	TGTGCCAGCAGTGAAAACTATGCCTACGAGCAGTACTTC	CASSENYAYEQYF
.	TRBJ2-1	.	TRBV12-3/TRBV12-4	TGTGCCAGCAGTTCCAGGGTCAATGAGCAGTTCTTC	CASSSRVNEQFF
.	TRBJ2-5	.	TRBV15	TGTGCCACCAGCAGAGAGGTCGATCGGGAGACCCAGTACTTC	CATSREVDRETQYF
TRBD1	TRBJ2-7	.	TRBV28	TGTGCCAGCACTCTTGGGGACAGGGGTCCCTACGAGCAGTACTTC	CASTLGDRGPYEQYF
TRBD1	TRBJ2-7	.	TRBV10-1	TGCGCCAGCAGTGAGTCGGTTGACAGGGGGGCGAGGGAGCAGTACTTC	CASSESVDRGAREQYF
TRBD1	TRBJ2-1	.	TRBV18	TGTGCCAGCTCTAGACAGGGTCAGGGGAATGAGCAGTTCTTC	CASSRQGQGNEQFF
TRBD1	TRBJ1-5	.	TRBV6-5	TGTGCCAGCAGCCGGGACAGAGATCAGCCCCAGCATTTT	CASSRDRDQPQHF
TRBD2	TRBJ2-7	.	TRBV7-2	TGTGCCAGCAGCTTCCTTAGCGGGAGTTACGAGCAGTACTTC	CASSFLSGSYEQYF
TRBD1	TRBJ1-6	many	TRBV4-2	TGTGCCAGCAGCCAGCACAACAGGGGGAGCTCCTATAATTCACCCCTCCACTTT	CASSQHNRGSSYNSPLHF
.	TRBJ2-2	.	TRBV5-1	TGCGCCAGCAGCTTGGGACTGGGGGCAAACACCGGGGAGCTGTTTTTT	CASSLGLGANTGELFF
.	TRBJ1-3	.	TRBV9	TGTGCCAGCAGCGTAGAGCCGGGGTACTCTGGAAACACCATATATTTT	CASSVEPGYSGNTIYF
TRBD1	TRBJ1-5	.	TRBV20-1	TGCAGTGCTAGTAGGGACAGGGGGTTCCAGCCCCAGCATTTT	CSASRDRGFQPQHF
TRBD2	TRBJ2-1	once	TRBV20-1	TGCAGTGCTAGTTTGGGGAGGCGGGAGGGTGAGCAGTTCTTC	CSASLGRREGEQFF
.	TRBJ2-6	.	TRBV7-9	TGTGCCAGCAGCTTAGCTGGGGGCGCACCCACTGGGGCCAACGTCCTGACTTTC	CASSLAGGAPTGANVLTF
TRBD2	TRBJ2-1	.	TRBV28	TGTGCCAGCGGAGGGACTAGCGGGACGAGCTCCTACAATGAGCAGTTCTTC	CASGGTSGTSSYNEQFF
.	TRBJ1-2	.	TRBV19	TGTGCCAGTAGCCTCCCTCGACAGTTTTCCGTTTATGGCTACACCTTC	CASSLPRQFSVYGYTF
.	TRBJ2-1	.	TRBV27	TGTGCCAGCAACCCTTCAGGGGCGGCTGAGCAGTTCTTC	CASNPSGAAEQFF
.	TRBJ2-6	.	TRBV5-4	TGTGCCCTAAGGGGAACTGGGGCCAACGTCCTGACTTTC	CALRGTGANVLTF